Listed below are T cell receptor beta chains from one sample, sequenced in a study of T cell responses to AZD1222 COVID-19 vaccine. The protocol was immunoSEQ multiplex PCR, while the TCRdb copy is restricted to in-frame clones and leaves out a portion. The sample consists of 20,000 to 25,000 clones, approximately 86% of them appearing once. The sample was peripheral blood, taken on day 0 of AZD1222 vaccination. The source is an adult in good health. Both conserved end residues are part of each CDR3. Each record gives: CDR3 protein, CDR3 DNA, J gene, D gene, clone size, V gene. D genes are given only for firm matches. Clone sizes are given selectively: once, few, many, or a class where the clone is expanded.

cdr3_aa: CASTGTGVYEQYF; cdr3_nt: TGTGCCAGCACCGGGACAGGGGTCTACGAGCAGTACTTC; j_call: TRBJ2-7; d_call: TRBD1; clone_size: NA; v_call: TRBV2
cdr3_aa: CASSQGQGSDTQYF; cdr3_nt: TGTGCCAGCAGCCAGGGACAGGGATCGGATACGCAGTATTTT; j_call: TRBJ2-3; d_call: TRBD1; clone_size: NA; v_call: TRBV11-1
cdr3_aa: CSASLEEGQETQYF; cdr3_nt: TGCAGTGCTAGTTTGGAAGAGGGGCAAGAGACCCAGTACTTC; j_call: TRBJ2-5; d_call: NA; clone_size: NA; v_call: TRBV20-1
cdr3_aa: CASSPKETQYF; cdr3_nt: TGTGCCAGCAGTCCGAAAGAGACCCAGTACTTC; j_call: TRBJ2-5; d_call: NA; clone_size: NA; v_call: TRBV2
cdr3_aa: CASQAGHNYGYTF; cdr3_nt: TGTGCCAGCCAAGCGGGACACAACTATGGCTACACCTTC; j_call: TRBJ1-2; d_call: NA; clone_size: NA; v_call: TRBV6-5
cdr3_aa: CASSSEGPRQYF; cdr3_nt: TGTGCCAGCAGCTCCGAGGGGCCGAGGCAGTACTTC; j_call: TRBJ2-7; d_call: NA; clone_size: NA; v_call: TRBV28
cdr3_aa: CASAGIANTGELFF; cdr3_nt: TGTGCCAGCGCCGGGATCGCTAACACCGGGGAGCTGTTTTTT; j_call: TRBJ2-2; d_call: NA; clone_size: NA; v_call: TRBV7-8
cdr3_aa: CASSSRSRPQHF; cdr3_nt: TGTGCCAGCAGTTCCCGATCACGGCCCCAGCATTTT; j_call: TRBJ1-5; d_call: NA; clone_size: NA; v_call: TRBV28
cdr3_aa: CATQKDREGEAFF; cdr3_nt: TGTGCCACCCAGAAAGACAGGGAGGGTGAAGCTTTCTTT; j_call: TRBJ1-1; d_call: TRBD1; clone_size: NA; v_call: TRBV7-9
cdr3_aa: CATSLDTRNQPQHF; cdr3_nt: TGTGCCACCAGTTTAGACACCCGCAATCAGCCCCAGCATTTT; j_call: TRBJ1-5; d_call: NA; clone_size: NA; v_call: TRBV24-1
cdr3_aa: CASSPGTGGGYTF; cdr3_nt: TGTGCCAGCAGCCCCGGGACAGGGGGAGGCTACACCTTC; j_call: TRBJ1-2; d_call: TRBD1; clone_size: NA; v_call: TRBV3-1/TRBV3-2
cdr3_aa: CASSSIGGMNTEAFF; cdr3_nt: TGTGCCAGCAGCTCTATAGGGGGGATGAACACTGAAGCTTTCTTT; j_call: TRBJ1-1; d_call: NA; clone_size: NA; v_call: TRBV7-8
cdr3_aa: CASSLRLAGETDTQYF; cdr3_nt: TGCGCCAGCAGCTTGCGACTAGCGGGGGAGACAGATACGCAGTATTTT; j_call: TRBJ2-3; d_call: TRBD2; clone_size: NA; v_call: TRBV5-1
cdr3_aa: CATSRDRVGGYTF; cdr3_nt: TGTGCCACCAGCAGGGACAGGGTGGGCGGCTACACCTTC; j_call: TRBJ1-2; d_call: TRBD1; clone_size: NA; v_call: TRBV15
cdr3_aa: CASSLGTLMNTEAFF; cdr3_nt: TGTGCCAGCAGTTTAGGGACCTTGATGAACACTGAAGCTTTCTTT; j_call: TRBJ1-1; d_call: NA; clone_size: NA; v_call: TRBV28
cdr3_aa: CASNVANTGELFF; cdr3_nt: TGTGCCAGCAATGTCGCGAACACCGGGGAGCTGTTTTTT; j_call: TRBJ2-2; d_call: NA; clone_size: NA; v_call: TRBV28
cdr3_aa: CAWSVRGNTIYF; cdr3_nt: TGTGCCTGGAGTGTAAGGGGGAACACCATATATTTT; j_call: TRBJ1-3; d_call: NA; clone_size: NA; v_call: TRBV30
cdr3_aa: CASGDRGRTEAFF; cdr3_nt: TGTGCCAGTGGGGACAGGGGGAGGACTGAAGCTTTCTTT; j_call: TRBJ1-1; d_call: TRBD1; clone_size: NA; v_call: TRBV19
cdr3_aa: CASSPMDREDGYTF; cdr3_nt: TGTGCCAGCAGCCCAATGGACAGGGAGGATGGCTACACCTTC; j_call: TRBJ1-2; d_call: TRBD1; clone_size: NA; v_call: TRBV7-9
cdr3_aa: CASSDRAGYEKLFF; cdr3_nt: TGTGCCAGCAGTGATCGGGCGGGCTATGAAAAACTGTTTTTT; j_call: TRBJ1-4; d_call: NA; clone_size: NA; v_call: TRBV2
cdr3_aa: CASSKVGGFPTDTQYF; cdr3_nt: TGTGCCAGCAGCAAAGTGGGAGGGTTCCCCACAGATACGCAGTATTTT; j_call: TRBJ2-3; d_call: TRBD2; clone_size: NA; v_call: TRBV7-3
cdr3_aa: CASSDLWGYTF; cdr3_nt: TGTGCCAGCAGTGATTTGTGGGGCTACACCTTC; j_call: TRBJ1-2; d_call: NA; clone_size: few; v_call: TRBV6-1
cdr3_aa: CASSIGLADTDTQYF; cdr3_nt: TGTGCCAGTAGTATAGGACTAGCGGACACAGATACGCAGTATTTT; j_call: TRBJ2-3; d_call: TRBD2; clone_size: NA; v_call: TRBV19
cdr3_aa: CASSLMAPPDTQYF; cdr3_nt: TGTGCCAGCAGCTTAATGGCCCCCCCAGATACGCAGTATTTT; j_call: TRBJ2-3; d_call: NA; clone_size: NA; v_call: TRBV7-3
cdr3_aa: CATSTGTSTIGGETQYF; cdr3_nt: TGTGCCACCTCGACCGGGACTAGCACCATCGGGGGGGAGACCCAGTACTTC; j_call: TRBJ2-5; d_call: TRBD2; clone_size: NA; v_call: TRBV7-9
cdr3_aa: CATSRGRILGELFF; cdr3_nt: TGTGCCACCAGCAGAGGGAGGATTCTCGGGGAGCTGTTTTTT; j_call: TRBJ2-2; d_call: NA; clone_size: NA; v_call: TRBV15
cdr3_aa: CASSSGEAFF; cdr3_nt: TGTGCCAGCAGTTCGGGGGAAGCTTTCTTT; j_call: TRBJ1-1; d_call: NA; clone_size: NA; v_call: TRBV28
cdr3_aa: CASSGVGQTTQETQYF; cdr3_nt: TGTGCCAGCAGTGGCGTGGGCCAGACTACACAAGAGACCCAGTACTTC; j_call: TRBJ2-5; d_call: NA; clone_size: NA; v_call: TRBV2